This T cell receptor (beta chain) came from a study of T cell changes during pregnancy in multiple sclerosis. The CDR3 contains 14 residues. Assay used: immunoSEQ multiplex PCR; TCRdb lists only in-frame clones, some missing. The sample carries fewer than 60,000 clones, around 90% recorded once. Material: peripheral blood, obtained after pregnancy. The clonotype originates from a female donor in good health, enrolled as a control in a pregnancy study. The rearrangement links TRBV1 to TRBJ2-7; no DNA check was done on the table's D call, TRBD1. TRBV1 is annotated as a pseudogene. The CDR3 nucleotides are TGCACCAGCAGCCAAGCCAGGGGGGACTACGAGCAGTACTTC. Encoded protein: CTSSQARGDYEQYF.